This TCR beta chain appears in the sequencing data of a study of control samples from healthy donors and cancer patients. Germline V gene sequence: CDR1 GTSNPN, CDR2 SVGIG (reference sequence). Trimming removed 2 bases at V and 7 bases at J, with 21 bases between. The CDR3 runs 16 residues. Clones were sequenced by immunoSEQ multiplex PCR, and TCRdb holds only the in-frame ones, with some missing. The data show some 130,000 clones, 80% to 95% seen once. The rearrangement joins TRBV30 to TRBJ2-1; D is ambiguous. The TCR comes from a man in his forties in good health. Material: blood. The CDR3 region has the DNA TGTGCCTGGAGTTCCCTGGCGTTTCTCCTTAGGAATGAGCAGTTCTTC. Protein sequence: CAWSSLAFLLRNEQFF.